This T cell receptor beta chain was identified during a study of blood T cell repertoires in COVID-19. The V gene lost 7 bases and the J gene lost 0 bases, with 10 bases spanning the gap. From germline, CDR1 is LNHNV and CDR2 YYDKDF (reference sequence). The CDR3 length is 14 residues. Some clones are missing from TCRdb's copy, which holds only in-frame ones; the method was immunoSEQ multiplex PCR. The sample yields 150,000 to 200,000 clones, more than 60% seen once. Sequencing was done on a sample of peripheral blood. This chain connects TRBV15 to TRBJ1-5, with D perhaps matching TRBD1 (6 bases). The receptor was derived from a man between 70 and 80 years old with acute or convalescent COVID-19. For the CDR3, the DNA is TGTGCCACCACACAGGGTTATAGCAATCAGCCCCAGCATTTT. This gives the protein CATTQGYSNQPQHF.